This paragraph covers one T cell receptor beta chain sequence. What it recognizes is unknown. These data are taken from a study of Ad26.COV2.S vaccination and SARS-CoV-2 variants. Study results and caveats: Post-vaccination breadth of spike-specific CD8+ and CD4+ T cell responses was reportedly substantial. Among vaccine recipients, spike-specific TCR breadth exceeded that of placebo recipients. Vaccine recipients and placebo recipients showed similar non-spike TCR breadth. Responses of T cells in total may have been underestimated by the TCR breadth and depth analyses.

Measured with immunoSEQ multiplex PCR; TCRdb has only the in-frame clones, and not every one. The table records over 90,000 clones, around 80% of them present only once. CDR1 and CDR2 from the germline V gene are SNHLY and FYNNEI. Trimming cost V 4 bases and J 6 bases; bases outside gene matches: 7. The CDR3 covers 15 residues. This clonotype was obtained from a human donor who had recovered from COVID-19. The sample consisted of peripheral blood, taken after recovery from COVID-19. The chain employs TRBV2 and TRBJ2-3; the match to TRBD2 covers 10 bases. The CDR3 DNA reads TGTGCCAGCAGTGTAGAGCGGGGGGGGAAGGATACGCAGTATTTT. Its protein is CASSVERGGKDTQYF.